This passage covers 5 T cell receptor beta chains from one sample sequenced in a study of siplizumab effects on memory and regulatory T cells. Measured with immunoSEQ multiplex PCR; TCRdb has only the in-frame clones, and not every one. The sample consists of approximately 94,000 clones, over 95% of them appearing once. The sample consisted of naive CD4+ T cells sorted from blood. The receptors stem from a human donor in good health.

As to this clone: A junction boundary mismatches the germline segment, possibly from a read error. The J gene is TRBJ2-3, the V gene TRBV6-5; TRBD2 matches 11 bases. The CDR3 is 15 residues long. CDR1 MNHEY and CDR2 SVGAGI come from the germline V gene. The CDR3 nucleotides are TGTGCCAGCAGGGCACGGACTAGCGGGCCTACAACGCAGTGTTTT. As protein: CASRARTSGPTTQCF.

The gene calls are TRBV7-8 and TRBJ1-1; D perhaps matches TRBD1 (5 bases). CDR1 SGHVS and CDR2 FQNEAQ come from the germline V gene. V was trimmed by 7 bases and J by 5 bases, leaving 14 bases between them. The CDR3 contains 13 residues. The CDR3 nucleotides read TGTGCCAGCAAAAGAGGGGAATGGACTGAAGCTTTCTTT. Encoded protein: CASKRGEWTEAFF.

This clone has just a few counts. The chain joins TRBV2 to TRBJ2-1; 9 positions match TRBD2. The CDR3 has 15 amino acids. Germline V gives CDR1 SNHLY, CDR2 FYNNEI. Losses at the gene ends were 6 bases for V and 6 bases for J; bases not matched to a gene: 9. CDR3 sequence (DNA): TGTGCCAGCAGGGGTGATGCGGGGGGGTTCAATGAGCAGTTCTTC. It translates to CASRGDAGGFNEQFF.

The CDR3 reads CAISDGATEAFF. CDR3 DNA sequence: TGTGCCATCAGTGATGGGGCGACTGAAGCTTTCTTT. V is TRBV10-3 and J is TRBJ1-1; D might be TRBD1 (5 bases). CDR1 and CDR2 from the germline V gene are ENHRY and SYGVKD. The V end was cut by 3 bases, the J end by 5 bases, with 7 bases between. The CDR3 runs to 12 residues.

J is TRBJ2-7 and V is TRBV18; 8 bases are a match to TRBD2. V shed 3 bases and J 0 bases; nucleotides not matched to a gene: 4. The V gene's germline CDR1 is KGHSH and CDR2 LQKENI. The length of the CDR3 is 15 residues. CDR3 coding DNA: TGTGCCAGCTCACCTATTAGCGGGGTCTCCTACGAGCAGTACTTC. Protein product: CASSPISGVSYEQYF.